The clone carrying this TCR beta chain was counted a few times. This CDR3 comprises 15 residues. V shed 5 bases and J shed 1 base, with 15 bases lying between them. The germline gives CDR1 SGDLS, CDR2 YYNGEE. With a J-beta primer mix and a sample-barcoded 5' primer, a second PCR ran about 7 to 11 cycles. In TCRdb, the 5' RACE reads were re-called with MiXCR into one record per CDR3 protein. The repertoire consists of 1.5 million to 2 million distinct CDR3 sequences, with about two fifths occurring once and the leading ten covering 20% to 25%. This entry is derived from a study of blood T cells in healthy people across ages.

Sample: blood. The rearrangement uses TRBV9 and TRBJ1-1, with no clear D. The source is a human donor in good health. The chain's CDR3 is CASSSREGSNTEAFF. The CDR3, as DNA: TGTGCCAGCAGTAGTAGGGAAGGCTCGAACACTGAAGCTTTCTTT.